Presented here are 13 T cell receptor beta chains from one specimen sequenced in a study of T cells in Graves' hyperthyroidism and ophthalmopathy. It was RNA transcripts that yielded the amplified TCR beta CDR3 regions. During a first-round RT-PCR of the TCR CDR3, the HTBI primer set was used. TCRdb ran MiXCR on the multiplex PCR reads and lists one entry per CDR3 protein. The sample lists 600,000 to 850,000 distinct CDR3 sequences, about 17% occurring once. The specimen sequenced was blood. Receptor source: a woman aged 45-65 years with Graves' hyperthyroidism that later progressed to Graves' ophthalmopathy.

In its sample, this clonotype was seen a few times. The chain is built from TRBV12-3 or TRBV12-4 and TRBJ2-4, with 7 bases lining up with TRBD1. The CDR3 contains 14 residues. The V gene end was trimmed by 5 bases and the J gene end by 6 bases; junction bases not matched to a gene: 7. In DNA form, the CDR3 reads TGTGCCAGCAGTCCGGGGACAGCTATAAACATTCAGTACTTC. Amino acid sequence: CASSPGTAINIQYF.

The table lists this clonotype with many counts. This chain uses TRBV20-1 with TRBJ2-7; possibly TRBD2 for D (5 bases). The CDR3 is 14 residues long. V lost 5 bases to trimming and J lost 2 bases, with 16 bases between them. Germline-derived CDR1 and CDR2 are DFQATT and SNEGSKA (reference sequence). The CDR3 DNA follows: TGCAGTGCTTCCTCCGGGGAGACTACCTACGAGCAGTACTTC. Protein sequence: CSASSGETTYEQYF.

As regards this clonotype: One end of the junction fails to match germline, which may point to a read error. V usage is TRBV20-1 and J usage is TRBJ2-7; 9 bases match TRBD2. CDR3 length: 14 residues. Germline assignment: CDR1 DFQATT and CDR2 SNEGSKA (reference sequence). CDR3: CGARSGGQAYEQYF. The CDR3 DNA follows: TGCGGTGCTAGAAGCGGGGGGCAAGCCTACGAGCAGTACTTC.

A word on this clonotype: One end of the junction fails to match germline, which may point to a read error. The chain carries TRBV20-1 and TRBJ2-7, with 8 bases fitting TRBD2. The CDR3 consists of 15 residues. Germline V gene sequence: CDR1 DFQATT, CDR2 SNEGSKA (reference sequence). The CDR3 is CSASFAGGPAYKQYF. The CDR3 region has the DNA TGCAGTGCTAGCTTCGCGGGGGGCCCCGCCTACAAGCAGTACTTC.

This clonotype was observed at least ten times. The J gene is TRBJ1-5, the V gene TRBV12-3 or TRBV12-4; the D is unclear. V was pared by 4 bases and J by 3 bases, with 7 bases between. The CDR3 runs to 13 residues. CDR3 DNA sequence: TGTGCCAGCAGTTACGAATTCAATCAGCCCCAGCATTTT. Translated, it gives CASSYEFNQPQHF.

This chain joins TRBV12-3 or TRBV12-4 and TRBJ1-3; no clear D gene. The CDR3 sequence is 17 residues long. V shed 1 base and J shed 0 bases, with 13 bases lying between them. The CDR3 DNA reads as TGTGCCAGCAGTTTAGGAGCGTTTATCAACTCTGGAAACACCATATATTTT. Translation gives CASSLGAFINSGNTIYF.

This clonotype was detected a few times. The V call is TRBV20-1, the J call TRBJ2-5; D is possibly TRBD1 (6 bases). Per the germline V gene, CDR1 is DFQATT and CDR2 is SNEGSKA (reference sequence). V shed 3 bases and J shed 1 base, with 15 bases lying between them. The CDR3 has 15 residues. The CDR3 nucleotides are TGCAGTGCTAGCACACAGGGTGCCCCCCAAGAGACCCAGTACTTC. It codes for CSASTQGAPQETQYF.

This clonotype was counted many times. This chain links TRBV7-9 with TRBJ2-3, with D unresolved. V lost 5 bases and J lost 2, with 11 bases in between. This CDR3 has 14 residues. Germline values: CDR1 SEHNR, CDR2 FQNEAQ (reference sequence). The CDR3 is CASSLPDITDTQYF. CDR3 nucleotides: TGTGCCAGCAGCCTACCCGACATCACAGATACGCAGTATTTT.

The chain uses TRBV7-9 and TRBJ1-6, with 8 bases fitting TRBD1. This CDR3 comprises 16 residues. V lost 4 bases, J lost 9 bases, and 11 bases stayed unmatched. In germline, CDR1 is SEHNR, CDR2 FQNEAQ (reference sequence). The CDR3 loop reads CASSSNSGGPGSPLHF. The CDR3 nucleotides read TGTGCCAGCAGCTCCAATTCAGGGGGCCCCGGTTCACCCCTCCACTTT.

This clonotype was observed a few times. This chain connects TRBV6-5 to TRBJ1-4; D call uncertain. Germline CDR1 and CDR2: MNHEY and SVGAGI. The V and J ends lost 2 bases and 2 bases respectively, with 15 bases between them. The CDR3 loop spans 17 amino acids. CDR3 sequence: CASSYPGKGWTNEKLFF. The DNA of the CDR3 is TGTGCCAGCAGTTACCCCGGTAAAGGGTGGACTAATGAAAAACTGTTTTTT.

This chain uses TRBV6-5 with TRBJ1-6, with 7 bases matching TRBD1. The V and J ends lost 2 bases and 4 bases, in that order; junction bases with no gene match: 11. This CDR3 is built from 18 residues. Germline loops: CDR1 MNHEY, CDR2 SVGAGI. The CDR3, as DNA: TGTGCCAGCAGTTACGCGGCACAGGGGACCAGATATAATTCACCCCTCCACTTT. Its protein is CASSYAAQGTRYNSPLHF.

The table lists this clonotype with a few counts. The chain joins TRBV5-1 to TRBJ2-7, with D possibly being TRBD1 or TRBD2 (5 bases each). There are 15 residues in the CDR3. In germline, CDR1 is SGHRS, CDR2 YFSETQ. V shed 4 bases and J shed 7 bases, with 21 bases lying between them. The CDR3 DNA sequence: TGCGCCAGCAGCCGACTCCAGGGACCTCCGGGGGAGCAGTACTTC. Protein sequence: CASSRLQGPPGEQYF.

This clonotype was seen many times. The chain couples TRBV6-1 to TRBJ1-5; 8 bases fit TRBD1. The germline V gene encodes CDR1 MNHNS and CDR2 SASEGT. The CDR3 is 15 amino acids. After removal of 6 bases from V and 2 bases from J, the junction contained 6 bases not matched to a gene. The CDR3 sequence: CASSLDRGRNQPQHF. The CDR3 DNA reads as TGTGCCAGCAGCCTTGACAGGGGTCGCAATCAGCCCCAGCATTTT.